This T cell receptor beta chain was observed in a study of Ad26.COV2.S vaccination and SARS-CoV-2 variants. Method: immunoSEQ multiplex PCR; TCRdb's copy keeps in-frame clones and lacks some. Among under 550,000 clones listed, approximately 90% were seen once. The treatment was: around 19 received Ad26.COV2.S at low or high dose, single or two shots; 5 received placebo; per-sample allocation not given. Sampling was performed 63 days after the first vaccine or placebo injection. This clone has only one observation. Per the germline V gene, CDR1 is MNHEY and CDR2 is SVGAGI. With 4 bases clipped from V and 4 bases from J, the junction kept 8 bases outside the gene matches. CDR3 length: 16 amino acids.

The chain combines TRBV6-5 with TRBJ2-1; 9 nucleotides match TRBD1. The TCR comes from a person aged 18 to 65 who received the Ad26.COV2.S COVID-19 vaccine or a placebo. Sequencing was performed on peripheral blood, taken in a trial of Ad26.COV2.S vaccine versus placebo. CDR3 DNA: TGTGCCAGCAGTTCCCCCTCCGGGACAGGGTACAATGAGCAGTTCTTC. Translation gives CASSSPSGTGYNEQFF.